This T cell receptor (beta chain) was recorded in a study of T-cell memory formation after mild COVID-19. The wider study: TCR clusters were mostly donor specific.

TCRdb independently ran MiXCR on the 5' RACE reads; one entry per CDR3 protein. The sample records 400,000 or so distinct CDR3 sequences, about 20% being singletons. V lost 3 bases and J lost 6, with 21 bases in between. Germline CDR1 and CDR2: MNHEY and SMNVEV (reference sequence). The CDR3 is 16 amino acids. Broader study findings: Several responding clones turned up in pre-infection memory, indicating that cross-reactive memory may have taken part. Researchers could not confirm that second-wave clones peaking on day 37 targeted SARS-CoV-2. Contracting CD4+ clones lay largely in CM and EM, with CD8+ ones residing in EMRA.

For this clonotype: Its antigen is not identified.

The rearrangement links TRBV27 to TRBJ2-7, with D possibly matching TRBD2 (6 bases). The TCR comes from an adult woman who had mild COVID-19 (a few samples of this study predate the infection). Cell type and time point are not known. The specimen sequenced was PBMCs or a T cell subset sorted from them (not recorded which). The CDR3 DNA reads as TGTGCCAGCAGTTTCGCGGGGTCGCCAGCCCTGAGCGAGCAGTACTTC. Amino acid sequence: CASSFAGSPALSEQYF.